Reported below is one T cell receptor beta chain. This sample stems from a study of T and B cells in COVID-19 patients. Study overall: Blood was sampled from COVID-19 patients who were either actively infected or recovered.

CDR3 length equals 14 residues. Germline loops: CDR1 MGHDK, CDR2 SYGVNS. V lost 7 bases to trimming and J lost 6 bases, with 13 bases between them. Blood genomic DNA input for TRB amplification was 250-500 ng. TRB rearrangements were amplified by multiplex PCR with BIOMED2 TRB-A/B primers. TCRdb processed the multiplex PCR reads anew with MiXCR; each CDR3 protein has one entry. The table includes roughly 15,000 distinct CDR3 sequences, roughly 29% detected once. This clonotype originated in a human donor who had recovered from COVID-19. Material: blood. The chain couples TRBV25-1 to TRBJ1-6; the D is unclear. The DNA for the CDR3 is TGTGCCAGCACCTCCCTTTTGGTTAATTCACCCCTCCACTTT. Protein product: CASTSLLVNSPLHF.